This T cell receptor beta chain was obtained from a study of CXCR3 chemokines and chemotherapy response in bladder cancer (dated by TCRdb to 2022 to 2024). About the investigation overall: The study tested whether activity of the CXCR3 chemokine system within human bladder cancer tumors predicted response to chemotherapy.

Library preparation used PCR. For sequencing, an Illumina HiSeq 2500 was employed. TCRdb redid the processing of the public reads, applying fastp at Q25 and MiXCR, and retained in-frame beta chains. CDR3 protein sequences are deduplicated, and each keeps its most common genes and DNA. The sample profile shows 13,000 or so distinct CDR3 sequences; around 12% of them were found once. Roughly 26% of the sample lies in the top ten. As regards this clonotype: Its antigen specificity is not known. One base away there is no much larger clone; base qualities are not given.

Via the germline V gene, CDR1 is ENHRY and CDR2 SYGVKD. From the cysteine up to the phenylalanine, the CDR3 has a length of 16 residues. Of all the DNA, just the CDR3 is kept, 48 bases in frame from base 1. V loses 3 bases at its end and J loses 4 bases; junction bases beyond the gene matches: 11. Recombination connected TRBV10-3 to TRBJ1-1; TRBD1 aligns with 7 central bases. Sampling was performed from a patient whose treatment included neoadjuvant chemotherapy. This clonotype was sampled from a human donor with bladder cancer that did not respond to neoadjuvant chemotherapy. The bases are TGTGCCATCAGTGACCGAAACAGGGGTGGGGGCACTGAAGCTTTCTTT. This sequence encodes CAISDRNRGGGTEAFF.